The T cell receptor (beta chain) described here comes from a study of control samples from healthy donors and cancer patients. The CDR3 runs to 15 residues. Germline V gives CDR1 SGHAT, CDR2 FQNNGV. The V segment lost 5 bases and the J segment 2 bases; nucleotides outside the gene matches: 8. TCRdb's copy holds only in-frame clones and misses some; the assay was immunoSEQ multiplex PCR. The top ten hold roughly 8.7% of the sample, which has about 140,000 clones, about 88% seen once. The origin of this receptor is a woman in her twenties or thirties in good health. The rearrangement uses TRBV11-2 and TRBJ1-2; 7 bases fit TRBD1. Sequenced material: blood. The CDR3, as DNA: TGTGCCAGCAGCCGGGACAGCGGTCCCAACTATGGCTACACCTTC. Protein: CASSRDSGPNYGYTF.